A single sample gave rise to the 5 T cell receptor beta chains below, sequenced in a study of beta chain features in type 1 diabetes. The study reverse transcribed the entire isolated RNA, so it sequenced expressed TCRB transcripts. Assay: immunoSEQ multiplex PCR; the TCRdb copy retains only in-frame clones and omits some. The table has roughly 500,000 clones, approximately 31% seen once. Material: naive CD4+ T cells from blood. Receptors were obtained from a man aged 18 to 30 in good health.

The chain links TRBV30 to TRBJ2-3; 8 nucleotides align to TRBD2. Per the germline V gene, CDR1 is GTSNPN and CDR2 is SVGIG (reference sequence). This CDR3 contains 14 residues. The J segment lost 5 bases and the V segment lost 3 bases, leaving 7 bases of the junction unmatched. This CDR3 is CAWRSGRGGDTQYF. CDR3 bases: TGTGCCTGGAGGAGCGGGAGAGGGGGAGATACGCAGTATTTT.

The CDR3 sequence: CASSPGTVTYNEQFF. CDR3 bases: TGTGCCAGCAGCCCCGGGACAGTTACCTACAATGAGCAGTTCTTC. The genes are TRBV28 and TRBJ2-1, with 7 bases identical to TRBD1. V gave up 6 bases and J gave up 2 bases; unmatched junction bases: 7. The CDR3 runs 15 residues. The germline V gene has CDR1 MDHEN and CDR2 SYDVKM.

This clone was observed a single time. At one end the junction does not follow the germline gene, possibly because of a read error. This rearrangement joins TRBV11-2 to TRBJ2-1; D remains unclear. The CDR3 is 11 amino acids. Germline assignment: CDR1 SGHAT and CDR2 FQNNGV. Written as DNA, the CDR3 is TGTGCCAGCAGATTAGGGTATGAGCAGTTCTTC. It yields the protein CASRLGYEQFF.

J is TRBJ2-1 and V is TRBV7-2; D perhaps matches TRBD2 (5 bases). The CDR3 loop spans 13 amino acids. Germline V gene data show CDR1 as SGHTA and CDR2 as FQGNSA. Trimming cost V 5 bases and J 10 bases, with 15 bases left between them. The CDR3 DNA follows: TGTGCCAGCAGCCCCCAAATGGAGCGGGAGCAGTTCTTC. Protein: CASSPQMEREQFF.

The V and J genes are TRBV5-1 and TRBJ2-6; D may match TRBD1 or TRBD2 (5 bases each). Germline CDR1 SGHRS, CDR2 YFSETQ. V lost 5 bases and J lost 4, with 16 bases in between. The CDR3 contains 16 residues. The CDR3 DNA reads as TGCGCCAGCAGTAGGGACGGTCTGGGAGGGGCCAACGTCCTGACTTTC. As protein: CASSRDGLGGANVLTF.